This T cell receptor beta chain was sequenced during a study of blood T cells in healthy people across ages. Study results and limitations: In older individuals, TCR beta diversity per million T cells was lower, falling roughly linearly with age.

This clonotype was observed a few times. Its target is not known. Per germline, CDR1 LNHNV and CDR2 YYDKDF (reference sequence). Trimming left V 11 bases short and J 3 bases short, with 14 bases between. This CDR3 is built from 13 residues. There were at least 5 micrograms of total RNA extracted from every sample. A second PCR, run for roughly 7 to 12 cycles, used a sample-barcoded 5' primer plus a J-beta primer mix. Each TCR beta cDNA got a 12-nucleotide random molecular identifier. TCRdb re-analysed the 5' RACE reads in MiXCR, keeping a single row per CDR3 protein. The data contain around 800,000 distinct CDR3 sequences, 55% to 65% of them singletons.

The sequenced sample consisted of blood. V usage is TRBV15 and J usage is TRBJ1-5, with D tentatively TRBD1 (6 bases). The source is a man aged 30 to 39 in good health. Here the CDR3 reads CASQQGANQPQHF. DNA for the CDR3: TGTGCCTCACAACAGGGAGCCAATCAGCCCCAGCATTTT.